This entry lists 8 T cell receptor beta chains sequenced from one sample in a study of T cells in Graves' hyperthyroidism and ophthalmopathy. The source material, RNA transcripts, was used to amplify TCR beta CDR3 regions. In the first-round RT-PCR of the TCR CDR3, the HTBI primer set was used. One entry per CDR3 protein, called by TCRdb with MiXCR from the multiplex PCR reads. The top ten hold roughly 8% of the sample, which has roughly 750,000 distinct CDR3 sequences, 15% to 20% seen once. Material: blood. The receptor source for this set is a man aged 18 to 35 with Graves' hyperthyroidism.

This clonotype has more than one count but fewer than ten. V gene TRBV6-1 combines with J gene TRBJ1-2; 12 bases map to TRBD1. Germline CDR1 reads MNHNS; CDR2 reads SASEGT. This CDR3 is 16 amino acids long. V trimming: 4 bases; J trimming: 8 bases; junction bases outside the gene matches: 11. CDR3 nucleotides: TGTGCCAGCAGTGCCTGGCCGGGACAGGGGGCTAGAGGCTACACCTTC. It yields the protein CASSAWPGQGARGYTF.

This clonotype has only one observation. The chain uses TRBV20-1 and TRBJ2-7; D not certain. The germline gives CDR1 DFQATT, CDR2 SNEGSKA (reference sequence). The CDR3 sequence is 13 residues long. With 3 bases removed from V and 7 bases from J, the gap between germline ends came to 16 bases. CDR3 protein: CSASGGWTEEQYF. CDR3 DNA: TGCAGTGCTAGTGGCGGATGGACGGAGGAGCAGTACTTC.

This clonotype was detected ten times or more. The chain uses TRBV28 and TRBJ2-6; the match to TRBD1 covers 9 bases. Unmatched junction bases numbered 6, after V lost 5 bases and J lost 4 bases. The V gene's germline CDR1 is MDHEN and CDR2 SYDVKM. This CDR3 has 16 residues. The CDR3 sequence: CASSLQGADGANVLTF. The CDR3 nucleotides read TGTGCCAGCAGTCTACAGGGGGCGGACGGGGCCAACGTCCTGACTTTC.

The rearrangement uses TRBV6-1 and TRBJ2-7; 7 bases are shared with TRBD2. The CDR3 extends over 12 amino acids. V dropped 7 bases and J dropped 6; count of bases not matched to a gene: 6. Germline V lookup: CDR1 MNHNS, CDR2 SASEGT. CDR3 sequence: CASTSGAREQYF. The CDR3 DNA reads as TGTGCCAGCACTAGCGGAGCCCGCGAGCAGTACTTC.

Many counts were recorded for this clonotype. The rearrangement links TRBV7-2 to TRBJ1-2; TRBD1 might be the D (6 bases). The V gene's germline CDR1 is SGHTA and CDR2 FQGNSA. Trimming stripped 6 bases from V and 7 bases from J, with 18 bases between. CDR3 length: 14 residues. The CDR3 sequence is CASSSLQGRSGYTF. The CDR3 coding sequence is TGTGCCAGCAGTTCATTACAGGGTCGGAGTGGCTACACCTTC.

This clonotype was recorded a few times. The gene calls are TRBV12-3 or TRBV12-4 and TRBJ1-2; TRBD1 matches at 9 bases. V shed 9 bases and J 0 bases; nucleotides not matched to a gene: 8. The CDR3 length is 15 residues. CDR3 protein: CASTYRGHANYGYTF. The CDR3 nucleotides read TGTGCCAGTACTTACAGGGGGCACGCTAACTATGGCTACACCTTC.

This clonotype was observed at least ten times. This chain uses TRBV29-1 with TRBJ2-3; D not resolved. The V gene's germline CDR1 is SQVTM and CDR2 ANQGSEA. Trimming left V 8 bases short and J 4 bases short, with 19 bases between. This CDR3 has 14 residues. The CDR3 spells CSLSRTAGSDTQYF. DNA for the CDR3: TGCAGCTTAAGCCGGACGGCCGGGTCAGATACGCAGTATTTT.

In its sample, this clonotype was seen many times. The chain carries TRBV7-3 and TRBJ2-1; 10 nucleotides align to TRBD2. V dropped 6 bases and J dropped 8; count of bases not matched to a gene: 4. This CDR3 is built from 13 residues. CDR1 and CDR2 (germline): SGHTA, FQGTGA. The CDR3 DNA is TGTGCCAGCAGACCAACTAGCGGGGATGAGCAGTTCTTC. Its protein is CASRPTSGDEQFF.